This is a list of T cell receptor beta chains from one sample in a study of Tregs in tolerant kidney transplant recipients. Produced via immunoSEQ multiplex PCR; TCRdb's table is partial and in-frame only. This sample has tens of thousands of clones, with about 90% found just once. The sample was CD8+ T cells from blood (PBMCs), taken 24 months after the transplant. All receptors come from a human patient who received a combined kidney and bone marrow transplant. The graft donor may have contributed some T cells. Each CDR3 is given with its conserved first and last residue. A D gene is named only where the DNA matches it firmly. A row's size may be missing; if present it is once, few, many or a size class.

cdr3_nt: TGTGCCAGTAGTATTTTGCATTCGGGGGAGCAGTACTTC
cdr3_aa: CASSILHSGEQYF
v_call: TRBV19
d_call: -
cdr3_length: 13
j_call: TRBJ2-7
clone_size: -

cdr3_nt: TGTGCCAGCAGCTTGTTACAGCTCAATGAGCAGTTCTTC
cdr3_aa: CASSLLQLNEQFF
v_call: TRBV7-9
d_call: -
cdr3_length: 13
j_call: TRBJ2-1
clone_size: -

cdr3_nt: TGCGCCAGCAGCCAAGATCGGGGGGAAGGCAAAAACATTCAGTACTTC
cdr3_aa: CASSQDRGEGKNIQYF
v_call: TRBV4-3
d_call: TRBD2
cdr3_length: 16
j_call: TRBJ2-4
clone_size: -

cdr3_nt: TGCAGCGTTGTCGCGGGGGGGATAGACTATGGCTACACCTTC
cdr3_aa: CSVVAGGIDYGYTF
v_call: TRBV29-1
d_call: -
cdr3_length: 14
j_call: TRBJ1-2
clone_size: -

cdr3_nt: TGTGCCAGCACGCGAGACGCTAGCGGGGGGCTGGAAGATACGCAGTATTTT
cdr3_aa: CASTRDASGGLEDTQYF
v_call: TRBV2
d_call: TRBD2
cdr3_length: 17
j_call: TRBJ2-3
clone_size: -

cdr3_nt: TGTGCCAGCAGCTTAGTTTTGGGAGCAAGAGAGACCCAGTACTTC
cdr3_aa: CASSLVLGARETQYF
v_call: TRBV7-7
d_call: -
cdr3_length: 15
j_call: TRBJ2-5
clone_size: -

cdr3_nt: TGTGCCAGCAGGGACAGGGGGCGAGACTATGGCTACACCTTC
cdr3_aa: CASRDRGRDYGYTF
v_call: TRBV7-8
d_call: TRBD1
cdr3_length: 14
j_call: TRBJ1-2
clone_size: -

cdr3_nt: TGTGCCAGCAGCCCCACAAACTCAGGAGGACTATACTACGAGCAGTACTTC
cdr3_aa: CASSPTNSGGLYYEQYF
v_call: TRBV4-2
d_call: -
cdr3_length: 17
j_call: TRBJ2-7
clone_size: -

cdr3_nt: TGTGCCTGGAGTGTAGCAAGCGGGGGTGCGGAGACCCAGTACTTC
cdr3_aa: CAWSVASGGAETQYF
v_call: TRBV30
d_call: TRBD2
cdr3_length: 15
j_call: TRBJ2-5
clone_size: -

cdr3_nt: TGTGCCAGCAGCTCCCGAGCGGGGGACTCCTACGAGCAGTACTTC
cdr3_aa: CASSSRAGDSYEQYF
v_call: TRBV13
d_call: TRBD2
cdr3_length: 15
j_call: TRBJ2-7
clone_size: -

cdr3_nt: TGTGCCAGCAGCACCGGGACTAGCGGGGGGGGAACAGATACGCAGTATTTT
cdr3_aa: CASSTGTSGGGTDTQYF
v_call: TRBV13
d_call: TRBD2
cdr3_length: 17
j_call: TRBJ2-3
clone_size: -

cdr3_nt: TGTGCCAGCAGCGTGTACCCGGGGACTTACAATTTGTTCTTC
cdr3_aa: CASSVYPGTYNLFF
v_call: TRBV9
d_call: -
cdr3_length: 14
j_call: TRBJ2-1
clone_size: -

cdr3_nt: TGCGCCAGCAGCCAATCCGGTTCGGATACGCAGTATTTT
cdr3_aa: CASSQSGSDTQYF
v_call: TRBV4-1
d_call: -
cdr3_length: 13
j_call: TRBJ2-3
clone_size: -

cdr3_nt: TGTGCCAGCAGCTTGGGCCTAGCCTCGGGCGAGCAGTACTTC
cdr3_aa: CASSLGLASGEQYF
v_call: TRBV5-6
d_call: -
cdr3_length: 14
j_call: TRBJ2-7
clone_size: -

cdr3_nt: TGCGCCAGCAGCCAGCCCCCAGGAGGGACTGGGGCCAACGTCCTGACTTTC
cdr3_aa: CASSQPPGGTGANVLTF
v_call: TRBV4-3
d_call: -
cdr3_length: 17
j_call: TRBJ2-6
clone_size: -

cdr3_nt: TGTGCCAGCAGCACCCGGACAGGGGCAGCAGGTTATTACGAGCAGTACTTC
cdr3_aa: CASSTRTGAAGYYEQYF
v_call: TRBV11-3
d_call: TRBD1
cdr3_length: 17
j_call: TRBJ2-7
clone_size: -

cdr3_nt: TGTGCCAGCAGGTGGGGGGGCCCGACAGATACGCAGTATTTT
cdr3_aa: CASRWGGPTDTQYF
v_call: TRBV7-2
d_call: -
cdr3_length: 14
j_call: TRBJ2-3
clone_size: once

cdr3_nt: TGTGCCAGCAGTCAACCCGGTACGGAACTGTTTTTT
cdr3_aa: CASSQPGTELFF
v_call: TRBV27
d_call: -
cdr3_length: 12
j_call: TRBJ1-4
clone_size: -

cdr3_nt: TGTGCCAGTAGTATCTATGGGGGGAGTGCAAACACCATATATTTT
cdr3_aa: CASSIYGGSANTIYF
v_call: TRBV19
d_call: -
cdr3_length: 15
j_call: TRBJ1-3
clone_size: once

cdr3_nt: TGTGCCAGCTCACCACCTTTACAGCTAGAGCAGTACTTC
cdr3_aa: CASSPPLQLEQYF
v_call: TRBV18
d_call: -
cdr3_length: 13
j_call: TRBJ2-7
clone_size: -

cdr3_nt: TGTGCCAGCAGCCCTACGGGACTAGCGGGAGGGCTTAGTACAGATACGCAGTATTTT
cdr3_aa: CASSPTGLAGGLSTDTQYF
v_call: TRBV7-7
d_call: TRBD2
cdr3_length: 19
j_call: TRBJ2-3
clone_size: -

cdr3_nt: TGTGCCAGCAGCTTCCCCAGCAGACTAGCGGGAGGTCTTTTCAATGAGCAGTTCTTC
cdr3_aa: CASSFPSRLAGGLFNEQFF
v_call: TRBV11-3
d_call: TRBD2
cdr3_length: 19
j_call: TRBJ2-1
clone_size: -

cdr3_nt: TGTGCCAGCAGGGACAGGGGGTCCTACGAGCAGTACTTC
cdr3_aa: CASRDRGSYEQYF
v_call: TRBV6-5
d_call: TRBD1
cdr3_length: 13
j_call: TRBJ2-7
clone_size: -

cdr3_nt: TGTGCCAGCAGCTTAGCAAGGGGGATCCACGAGCAGTACTTC
cdr3_aa: CASSLARGIHEQYF
v_call: TRBV7-2
d_call: -
cdr3_length: 14
j_call: TRBJ2-7
clone_size: -

cdr3_nt: TGTGCCAGCAGCTTCTTTGCGGCTCCTGGCGGAGGCTACACCTTC
cdr3_aa: CASSFFAAPGGGYTF
v_call: TRBV7-9
d_call: -
cdr3_length: 15
j_call: TRBJ1-2
clone_size: -

cdr3_nt: TGTGCCAGCAGCGCCGGGACAGGAGAAGGATATGGCTACACCTTC
cdr3_aa: CASSAGTGEGYGYTF
v_call: TRBV13
d_call: TRBD1
cdr3_length: 15
j_call: TRBJ1-2
clone_size: -

cdr3_nt: TGTGCCAGCAGCCCCGGGACAGCCTACAATGAGCAGTTCTTC
cdr3_aa: CASSPGTAYNEQFF
v_call: TRBV5-6
d_call: TRBD1
cdr3_length: 14
j_call: TRBJ2-1
clone_size: once

cdr3_nt: TGTGCCAGCAGCTTGGGACTGGACAGGGGAGGACCCTACGAGCAGTACTTC
cdr3_aa: CASSLGLDRGGPYEQYF
v_call: TRBV5-5
d_call: TRBD1
cdr3_length: 17
j_call: TRBJ2-7
clone_size: once

cdr3_nt: TGCGCCAGCAGCCAAGGGACTAGCGGCCACACAGATACGCAGTATTTT
cdr3_aa: CASSQGTSGHTDTQYF
v_call: TRBV4-3
d_call: TRBD2
cdr3_length: 16
j_call: TRBJ2-3
clone_size: few